This TCR beta chain was documented in a study of blood T cells in healthy people across ages. The people who gave samples were healthy Caucasians from Russia, aged roughly 6 to 95. Study-level findings and limits: The recorded TCR beta diversity per million T cells decreased in a roughly linear manner with age.

Regarding this clonotype: Its specificity is not known.

The CDR3 loop spans 15 amino acids. Germline V gene data show CDR1 as SEHNR and CDR2 as FQNEAQ (reference sequence). Germline trimming cut 4 bases from V and 15 bases from J; bases unmatched to any gene: 16. Alongside a J-beta primer mix, a sample-barcoded 5' primer served in a second PCR lasting 7 to 11 cycles. One entry per CDR3 protein results from TCRdb running MiXCR on the 5' RACE reads. The data show 550,000 to 700,000 distinct CDR3 sequences, roughly 28% seen once. The chain combines TRBV7-9 with TRBJ2-1; the match to TRBD1 covers 9 bases. The sequenced sample consisted of blood. This TCR came from a woman aged 70-85 years in good health. DNA for the CDR3: TGTGCCAGCAGCTACGCCGGGACAGGGTCCCCTGGGACGTTCTTC. The encoded protein is CASSYAGTGSPGTFF. The variable domain in full, completed from reference TRBV7-9 and TRBJ2-1, reads DTGVSQNPRHKITKRGQNVTFRCDPISEHNRLYWYRQTLGQGPEFLTYFQNEAQLEKSRLLSDRFSAERPKGSFSTLEIQRTEQGDSAMYLCASSYAGTGSPGTFFGPGTRLTVL.